Listed below are T cell receptor beta chains from one sample, sequenced in a study of cytomegalovirus exposure and HLA in healthy donors. Libraries were prepared by immunoSEQ multiplex PCR; TCRdb keeps only in-frame clonotypes and omits some of them. The sample includes around 150,000 clones, approximately 71% of them seen just once. Source material: PBMCs. The receptors were sampled from a woman aged 50 to 60 in good health and CMV-seronegative. The CDR3 runs from the conserved cysteine through the conserved F or W. Fields, in order: V gene, clone size, J gene, D gene, CDR3 protein, CDR3 DNA. D genes are given only for firm matches. For some rows the clone size is stated as once, few or many, or as a class when expanded; others skip it.

TRBV11-2	NA	TRBJ1-5	TRBD1	CASSLDTGGSQPQHF	TGTGCCAGCAGCTTAGACACAGGGGGAAGTCAGCCCCAGCATTTT
TRBV18	NA	TRBJ1-4	NA	CASSQTAENEKLFF	TGTGCCAGCTCGCAGACAGCAGAAAATGAAAAACTGTTTTTT
TRBV6-1	NA	TRBJ1-5	NA	CASTTGLDQPQHF	TGTGCCAGCACCACAGGGTTAGATCAGCCCCAGCATTTT
TRBV6-1	NA	TRBJ2-7	NA	CASTPGIGSSYEQYF	TGTGCCAGCACCCCGGGGATAGGCAGCTCCTACGAGCAGTACTTC
TRBV15	NA	TRBJ1-4	NA	CATSREGQIEEKLFF	TGTGCCACCAGCAGGGAAGGACAGATAGAGGAAAAACTGTTTTTT
TRBV19	NA	TRBJ2-1	TRBD2	CASSRSGGQYNEQFF	TGTGCCAGTAGTCGAAGCGGGGGCCAATACAATGAGCAGTTCTTC
TRBV29-1	NA	TRBJ2-5	TRBD1	CSSRQGAWETQYF	TGCAGTTCCCGACAGGGGGCTTGGGAGACCCAGTACTTC
TRBV7-9	NA	TRBJ2-1	TRBD2	CASSLVPSGGGSEQFF	TGTGCCAGCAGCTTAGTGCCTAGCGGGGGGGGGAGCGAGCAGTTCTTC
TRBV15	NA	TRBJ2-5	TRBD2	CATSRSTSGGETQYF	TGTGCCACCAGCAGGTCTACTAGCGGCGGAGAGACCCAGTACTTC
TRBV11-2	NA	TRBJ2-7	NA	CASSLAPEVEQYF	TGTGCCAGCAGCTTAGCCCCGGAGGTGGAGCAGTACTTC
TRBV10-3	NA	TRBJ1-5	NA	CAISKDRNQPQHF	TGTGCCATCAGTAAAGACAGGAATCAGCCCCAGCATTTT
TRBV9	NA	TRBJ1-1	NA	CASSVGLSSTEAFF	TGTGCCAGCAGCGTAGGTCTTAGTAGCACTGAAGCTTTCTTT
TRBV5-1	NA	TRBJ1-5	NA	CASSLGTANQPQHF	TGCGCCAGCAGCTTGGGGACAGCGAATCAGCCCCAGCATTTT
TRBV5-1	NA	TRBJ1-1	NA	CASSLAGKNTEAFF	TGCGCCAGCAGCTTGGCCGGGAAGAACACTGAAGCTTTCTTT
TRBV18	NA	TRBJ2-3	NA	CASSLGRETDTQYF	TGTGCCAGCTCACTTGGCAGGGAAACAGATACGCAGTATTTT
TRBV6-5	NA	TRBJ2-7	TRBD1	CASSLSGTGTYEQYF	TGTGCCAGCAGTTTATCCGGGACAGGGACCTACGAGCAGTACTTC
TRBV27	NA	TRBJ1-6	NA	CASSPRGFYNSPLHF	TGTGCCAGCAGCCCGAGAGGTTTTTATAATTCACCCCTCCACTTT
TRBV7-2	NA	TRBJ2-7	TRBD2	CASSLVGTSGNYEQYF	TGTGCCAGCAGCTTAGTGGGGACTAGCGGCAACTACGAGCAGTACTTC
TRBV30	NA	TRBJ2-3	NA	CAWSRGHMGTDTQYF	TGTGCCTGGAGTAGGGGACACATGGGTACAGATACGCAGTATTTT
TRBV6-5	NA	TRBJ2-1	TRBD2	CASSLGTSGYNEQFF	TGTGCCAGCAGTCTCGGGACTAGCGGCTACAATGAGCAGTTCTTC
TRBV5-1	once	TRBJ2-1	TRBD1	CASSLMGTGTLNEQFF	TGCGCCAGCAGCTTGATGGGGACAGGGACCCTCAATGAGCAGTTCTTC
TRBV7-8	NA	TRBJ1-1	NA	CASIRAGVGMNTEAFF	TGTGCCAGCATCCGGGCAGGGGTAGGGATGAACACTGAAGCTTTCTTT
TRBV7-9	NA	TRBJ2-1	NA	CASSSQENEQFF	TGTGCCAGCAGCTCACAGGAAAATGAGCAGTTCTTC
TRBV5-4	NA	TRBJ1-1	NA	CASSLSSGQFEAFF	TGTGCCAGCAGCTTGTCGTCAGGGCAATTTGAAGCTTTCTTT